The TCR beta chain described here comes from a study of blood T cell repertoires in COVID-19. Study summary: Spain, Italy and the United States supplied samples that represented acute and convalescent COVID-19.

The assay was immunoSEQ multiplex PCR, and TCRdb's table has in-frame clones only and misses some. The table has some 200,000 clones, around four fifths seen once. The CDR3 totals 15 residues. Germline-derived CDR1 and CDR2 are SGHTA and FQGTGA. V dropped 6 bases and J dropped 0 bases, with 14 bases sitting between them. This chain joins TRBV7-3 and TRBJ1-1; no clear D. The clonotype comes from a woman older than 75 with active or convalescent COVID-19. Sequenced input: peripheral blood. The CDR3 DNA is TGTGCCAGCAGTTCATCCAACCTAATGAACACTGAAGCTTTCTTT. Its translation is CASSSSNLMNTEAFF.